The source of this TCR beta chain is a study of cytomegalovirus exposure and HLA in healthy donors. This clone has just one count. This CDR3 is 16 amino acids long. Germline CDR1 and CDR2: SGHNT and YYREEE (reference sequence). V dropped 2 bases and J dropped 4; count of bases not matched to a gene: 5. PCR primers comprised 60 Vbeta and 13 Jbeta primers. The repertoire was sequenced with immunoSEQ multiplex PCR; TCRdb's copy has only in-frame clones and lacks some. Among more than 65,000 clones listed, 70% to 75% were seen once. The sample taken for sequencing was PBMCs. The chain couples TRBV5-4 to TRBJ2-7; 14 positions agree with TRBD2. This receptor was obtained from a woman aged 45-65 years in good health and CMV-seropositive. The CDR3 bases are TGTGCCAGCAGCTTCGGGACTAGCGGGAGATATTACGAGCAGTACTTC. It specifies CASSFGTSGRYYEQYF.